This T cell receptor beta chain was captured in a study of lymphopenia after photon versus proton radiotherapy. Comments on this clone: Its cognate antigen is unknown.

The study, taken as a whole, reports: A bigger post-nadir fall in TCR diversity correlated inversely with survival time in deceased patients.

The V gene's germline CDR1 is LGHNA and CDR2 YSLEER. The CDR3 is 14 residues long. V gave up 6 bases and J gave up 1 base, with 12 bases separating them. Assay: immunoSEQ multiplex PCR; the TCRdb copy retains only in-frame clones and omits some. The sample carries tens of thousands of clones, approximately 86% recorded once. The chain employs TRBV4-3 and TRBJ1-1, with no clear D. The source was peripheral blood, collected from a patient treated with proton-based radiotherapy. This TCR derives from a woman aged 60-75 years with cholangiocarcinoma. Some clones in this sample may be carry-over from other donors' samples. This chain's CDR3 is CASRAGEGNTEAFF. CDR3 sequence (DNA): TGCGCCAGCAGGGCGGGAGAAGGGAACACTGAAGCTTTCTTT.